The subject of this entry is one TCR beta chain. Its antigen is as yet unknown. TCRdb called the 5' RACE reads again in MiXCR, with one record for every CDR3 protein. The sample consists of roughly 720,000 distinct CDR3 sequences, 18% of them appearing once. Between the trimmed V and J ends, which lost 11 bases and 5 bases, there was a span of 12 bases. The CDR3 consists of 11 residues. Germline assignment: CDR1 LNHDA and CDR2 SQIVND (reference sequence). This sample stems from a study of identical twins. Study observations and caveats: In drawing conclusions, the study used cross-sectional statistical analysis and did not follow the same donors.

This same sample was also part of a study on T cells expressing NK-cell markers. That source adds: The authors derived TCR beta repertoires from sorted CD3+CD56+NKG2C+, CD3+CD56+NKG2C- and CD3+CD56-NKG2C+ T cells. Among the experiments, several used an anti-gamma-delta TCR antibody to restrict sorting to alpha-beta TCR T cells.

This clonotype was obtained from a woman younger than 35 in good health. Sample: PBMCs. The genes are TRBV19 and TRBJ1-1, with D uncertain. CDR3 loop: CAASDGTEAFF. CDR3 DNA sequence: TGTGCCGCGTCAGACGGGACTGAAGCTTTCTTT.